This record concerns one T cell receptor beta chain sequence. Additional DNA sequences in this sample encode the identical CDR3. This specimen belongs to a study of blood T cell repertoires in COVID-19. Study-level background: The study drew acute and convalescent COVID-19 samples from the United States, Italy and Spain.

Clinical histories supplied by participants themselves formed the basis of cohort assignment. How the authors handled the data: By means of reference gene primer amplification, nucleated cell counts were estimated. Profiled with immunoSEQ multiplex PCR; TCRdb holds only in-frame clones, not every one. V, J and clone size were drawn from that table, and D and trimming were deduced from the DNA. This table holds roughly 350,000 clones, more than 90% found once. CDR3 size: 13 residues. CDR1 is MNHEY, CDR2 SMNVEV, per germline (reference sequence). The V and J ends lost 2 bases and 4 bases, in that order; junction bases with no gene match: 0.

This receptor was obtained from a woman aged 30 to 39 who had recovered from COVID-19. The V call is TRBV27, the J call TRBJ1-2; 8 nucleotides align to TRBD1. Sequencing was done on a sample of PBMCs or T cells enriched from blood (not recorded which). The CDR3 nucleotides read TGTGCCAGCAGTTTAACAGGGGGCTATGGCTACACCTTC. It yields the protein CASSLTGGYGYTF.